One and the same sample provided the 15 T cell receptor beta chains below, sequenced in a study of patients and donors after allogeneic stem cell transplantation. TCRdb reprocessed the RT-PCR reads with MiXCR, giving one entry per CDR3 protein. The sample has over 1,500 distinct CDR3 sequences; around 3.8% are singletons. The sequencing sample was made of blood, either unsorted or a sorted T cell fraction (not recorded which). The origin of the receptors is a human donor who was either an allogeneic HSCT recipient or a stem cell or donor lymphocyte infusion donor (not recorded which). It is not recorded whose cells these are; they may come from a transplant donor.

This clonotype is classed as medium-sized. The chain recombines TRBV6-2 or TRBV6-3 with TRBJ1-4; D unclear. V lost 4 bases, J lost 1 base, and 7 bases lay in between. The CDR3 is 14 residues long. From germline, CDR1 is MNHEY and CDR2 SVGEGT. The CDR3 here is CASSSQLTNEKLFF. CDR3 sequence (DNA): TGTGCCAGCAGTTCACAGCTAACTAATGAAAAACTGTTTTTT.

Judged by abundance, this clonotype is medium-sized (0.01 to 0.1%). In DNA form, the CDR3 reads TGCAGTGCCAGACTAGCGGGCACCCGAGAGCAGTTCTTC. Protein sequence: CSARLAGTREQFF. The V call is TRBV20-1, the J call TRBJ2-1, with 10 bases matching TRBD2. V gave up 6 bases and J gave up 10 bases; unmatched junction bases: 9. This CDR3 region has 13 residues. The germline V gene encodes CDR1 DFQATT and CDR2 SNEGSKA (reference sequence).

This clonotype qualifies as medium-sized. V and J are TRBV30 and TRBJ2-7, with 7 positions matching TRBD1. From germline, CDR1 is GTSNPN and CDR2 SVGIG (reference sequence). This CDR3 region has 15 residues. V shed 3 bases, J shed 1 base, and the junction held 9 bases outside the gene matches. The CDR3 region has the DNA TGTGCCTGGAGATACAGACAGGGTATTTCCTACGAGCAGTACTTC. Translation gives CAWRYRQGISYEQYF.

The chain has TRBV7-3 and TRBJ2-3; D is tentatively TRBD1 or TRBD2 (5 bases each). CDR1 and CDR2 from the germline V gene are SGHTA and FQGTGA. The CDR3 is 16 amino acids. The V end lost 0 bases, the J end lost 2 bases, and 12 bases lay between the germline ends. The CDR3 DNA reads TGTGCCAGCAGCTTAACGCCGGGACCCCCCACAGATACGCAGTATTTT. This sequence encodes CASSLTPGPPTDTQYF.

Only a few counts were recorded for this clonotype. The chain joins TRBV27 to TRBJ2-1; 8 bases match TRBD2. The germline V gene has CDR1 MNHEY and CDR2 SMNVEV (reference sequence). This CDR3 spans 14 amino acids. Trimming removed 6 bases from V and 4 bases from J; junction bases left unmatched: 5. The CDR3 sequence is CASRPSGPYNEQFF. In DNA form, the CDR3 reads TGTGCCAGCAGGCCTAGCGGGCCGTACAATGAGCAGTTCTTC.

By share, this clonotype counts as medium-sized. The chain uses TRBV4-3 and TRBJ2-5, with TRBD1 as a possible D gene (6 bases). V was pared by 6 bases and J by 1 base, with 9 bases between. The CDR3 is 13 amino acids. CDR1 and CDR2 (germline): LGHNA, YSLEER. The chain's CDR3 is CASSEQGQETQYF. The CDR3 DNA follows: TGCGCCAGCAGTGAACAGGGCCAAGAGACCCAGTACTTC.

This clonotype was counted between two and nine times. The genes are TRBV6-2 or TRBV6-3 and TRBJ1-1, with D possibly being TRBD1 (5 bases). The germline V gene has CDR1 MNHEY and CDR2 SVGEGT. V was trimmed by 4 bases and J by 5 bases, leaving 11 bases between them. CDR3 length: 13 amino acids. This CDR3 is CASSSARETEAFF. CDR3 coding DNA: TGTGCCAGCAGTTCCGCCAGGGAAACTGAAGCTTTCTTT.

This clonotype is termed medium-sized. The V gene is TRBV7-3, the J gene TRBJ2-1, with TRBD2 matching 8 bases. The germline V gene has CDR1 SGHTA and CDR2 FQGTGA. The CDR3 runs 15 residues. Trimming removed 5 bases from V and 0 bases from J; junction bases left unmatched: 3. The CDR3 DNA follows: TGTGCCAGCAGCCAAAGCGGGGGCTCCTACAATGAGCAGTTCTTC. It specifies CASSQSGGSYNEQFF.

By share of the sample, this clonotype is medium-sized. The chain links TRBV18 to TRBJ2-1; tentatively, D is TRBD1 (6 bases). There are 14 residues in the CDR3. The V gene's germline CDR1 is KGHSH and CDR2 LQKENI. Trimming left V 6 bases short and J 0 bases short, with 9 bases between. CDR3 sequence (DNA): TGTGCCAGCTCCACGGACAGCTCCTACAATGAGCAGTTCTTC. Its protein is CASSTDSSYNEQFF.

This clonotype is categorized as medium-sized. V usage is TRBV6-1 and J usage is TRBJ2-7, with unresolved D. Looked up from germline, CDR1 is MNHNS and CDR2 is SASEGT. The CDR3 extends over 11 amino acids. V was shortened by 3 bases and J by 3 bases, with 3 bases between the two germline ends. The CDR3 loop reads CASSEGYEQYF. The CDR3 bases are TGTGCCAGCAGTGAGGGCTACGAGCAGTACTTC.

The CDR3 protein is CASTRAGNTLAYEQYF. The CDR3 DNA reads as TGTGCCAGCACCCGAGCTGGAAACACGCTGGCCTACGAGCAGTACTTC. This sequence joins TRBV6-2 or TRBV6-3 and TRBJ2-7, with D unclear. This CDR3 is 16 amino acids long. Germline V gene data show CDR1 as MNHEY and CDR2 as SVGEGT. With 7 bases removed from V and 2 bases from J, the gap between germline ends came to 21 bases.

This chain uses TRBV7-2 with TRBJ2-7, with D unclear. The CDR3 runs to 14 residues. Germline CDR1 is SGHTA and CDR2 is FQGNSA. V gave up 4 bases and J gave up 1 base, with 11 bases separating them. The chain's CDR3 is CASSSDVNSYEQYF. As DNA, the CDR3 is TGTGCCAGCAGCTCGGACGTAAATTCCTACGAGCAGTACTTC.

The V gene is TRBV6-2 or TRBV6-3, the J gene TRBJ2-6; 7 bases map to TRBD1. The CDR3 has 19 residues. Trimming removed 5 bases from V and 0 bases from J; junction bases left unmatched: 13. Germline V gene sequence: CDR1 MNHEY, CDR2 SVGEGT. The CDR3 sequence is CASSLMTGTMLSGANVLTF. The CDR3 nucleotides read TGTGCCAGCAGTCTCATGACAGGGACAATGCTCTCTGGGGCCAACGTCCTGACTTTC.

This clonotype is labeled as medium-sized. The chain employs TRBV7-8 and TRBJ1-1, with 8 bases lining up with TRBD1. This CDR3 has 14 residues. Germline lookup yields CDR1 SGHVS and CDR2 FQNEAQ. J gave up 1 base and V 5 bases, and 3 bases lay outside the gene matches. CDR3 sequence: CASSIGTGNTEAFF. The CDR3 DNA reads TGTGCCAGCAGCATCGGGACAGGGAACACTGAAGCTTTCTTT.

This clonotype is termed medium-sized. This chain connects TRBV7-2 to TRBJ2-7; 8 bases line up with TRBD2. V shed 4 bases, J shed 2 bases, and the junction held 7 bases outside the gene matches. This CDR3 region has 15 residues. Germline CDR1 reads SGHTA; CDR2 reads FQGNSA. CDR3 nucleotide sequence: TGTGCCAGCAGCTCCACTAGCGGTAGAACCTACGAGCAGTACTTC. This codes for CASSSTSGRTYEQYF.